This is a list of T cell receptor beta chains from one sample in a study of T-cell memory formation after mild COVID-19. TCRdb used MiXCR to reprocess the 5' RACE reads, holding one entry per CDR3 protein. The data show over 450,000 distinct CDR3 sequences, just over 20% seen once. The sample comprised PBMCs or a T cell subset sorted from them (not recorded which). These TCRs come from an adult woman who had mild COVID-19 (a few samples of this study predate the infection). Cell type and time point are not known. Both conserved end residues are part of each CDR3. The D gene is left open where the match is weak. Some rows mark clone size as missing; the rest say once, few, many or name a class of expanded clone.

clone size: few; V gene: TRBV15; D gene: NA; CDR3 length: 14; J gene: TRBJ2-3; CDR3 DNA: TGTGCCACCAGCAGAGAGGGAGTTACAGATACGCAGTATTTT; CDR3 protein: CATSREGVTDTQYF
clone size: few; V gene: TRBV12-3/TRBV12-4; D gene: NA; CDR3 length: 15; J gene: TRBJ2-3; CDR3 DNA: TGTGCCAGCTTACACTCCGGGCCCGGAGCAGATACGCAGTATTTT; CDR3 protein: CASLHSGPGADTQYF
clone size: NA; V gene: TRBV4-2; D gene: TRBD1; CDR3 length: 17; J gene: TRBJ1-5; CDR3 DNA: TGTGCCAGCAGCCAAGAGTACGAGACAGGGTTAAATCAGCCCCAGCATTTT; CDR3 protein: CASSQEYETGLNQPQHF
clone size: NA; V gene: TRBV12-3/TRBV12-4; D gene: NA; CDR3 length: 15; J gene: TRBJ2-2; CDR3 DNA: TGTGCCAGCAGTGTCCCGAGCGCGAACACCGGGGAGCTGTTTTTT; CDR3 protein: CASSVPSANTGELFF
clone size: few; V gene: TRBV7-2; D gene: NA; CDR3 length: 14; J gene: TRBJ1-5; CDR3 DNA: TGTGCCAGCAGCTTGACCCCCCGTGGGCAGCCCCAGCATTTT; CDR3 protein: CASSLTPRGQPQHF
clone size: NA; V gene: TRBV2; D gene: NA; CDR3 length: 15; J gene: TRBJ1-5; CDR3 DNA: TGTGCCAGTGCTAAGACGGGGGGCGGCAATCAGCCCCAGCATTTT; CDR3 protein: CASAKTGGGNQPQHF
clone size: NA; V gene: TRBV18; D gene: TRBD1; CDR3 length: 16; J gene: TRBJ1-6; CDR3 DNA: TGTGCCAGCTCACGCGCCGGGACAGGGGATAATTCACCCCTCCACTTT; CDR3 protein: CASSRAGTGDNSPLHF
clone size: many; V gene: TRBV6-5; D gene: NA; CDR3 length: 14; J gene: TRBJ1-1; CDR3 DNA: TGTGCCAGCAGTTACTCGAACGGAGGCTATGAAGCTTTCTTT; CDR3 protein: CASSYSNGGYEAFF
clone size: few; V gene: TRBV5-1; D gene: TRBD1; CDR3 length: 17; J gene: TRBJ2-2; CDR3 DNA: TGCGCCAGCAGCTTAGGACCGGGACAGGGGTACACCGGGGAGCTGTTTTTT; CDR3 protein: CASSLGPGQGYTGELFF
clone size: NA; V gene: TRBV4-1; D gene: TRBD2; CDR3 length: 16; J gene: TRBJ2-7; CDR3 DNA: TGCGCCAGCAGCCAACGCTCCGGGACTAGGTTTACCGAGCAGTACTTC; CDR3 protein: CASSQRSGTRFTEQYF
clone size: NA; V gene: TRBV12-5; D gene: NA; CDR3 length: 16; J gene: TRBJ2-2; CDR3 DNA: TGTGCTAGTGGTTTGTCCCCAGGAGGGGAGACCGGGGAGCTGTTTTTT; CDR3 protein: CASGLSPGGETGELFF
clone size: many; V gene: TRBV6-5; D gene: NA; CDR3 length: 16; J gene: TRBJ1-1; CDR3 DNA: TGTGCCAGCAGTTACTCGATTGCAGGGGAAGGTACTGAAGCTTTCTTT; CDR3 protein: CASSYSIAGEGTEAFF
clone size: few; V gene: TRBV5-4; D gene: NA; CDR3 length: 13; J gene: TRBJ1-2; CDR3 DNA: TGTGCCAGCAGCTTTCCGACGGACCGGGACTACACCTTC; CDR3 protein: CASSFPTDRDYTF
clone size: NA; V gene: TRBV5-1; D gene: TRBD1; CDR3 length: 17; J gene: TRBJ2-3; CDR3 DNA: TGCGCCAGCAGCGGGACCGACTCGGACAGGGTAGGCGATACGCAGTATTTT; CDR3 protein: CASSGTDSDRVGDTQYF
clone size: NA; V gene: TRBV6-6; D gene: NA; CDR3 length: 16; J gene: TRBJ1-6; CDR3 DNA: TGTGCCAGCAGTTACTCCGTCCCTGCCGCTAATTCACCCCTCCACTTT; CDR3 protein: CASSYSVPAANSPLHF
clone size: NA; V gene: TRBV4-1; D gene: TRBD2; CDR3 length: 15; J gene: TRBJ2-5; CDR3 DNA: TGCGCCAGCAGCCAGTTACTAGCGGACCAAGAGACCCAGTACTTC; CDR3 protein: CASSQLLADQETQYF
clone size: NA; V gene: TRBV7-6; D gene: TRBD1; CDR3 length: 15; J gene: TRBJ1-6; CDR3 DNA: TGTGCCAGCAGCTTATCAGGGGGCCCTAATTCACCCCTCCACTTT; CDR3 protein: CASSLSGGPNSPLHF
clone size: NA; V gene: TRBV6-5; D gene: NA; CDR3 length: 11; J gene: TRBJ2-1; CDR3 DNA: TGTGCCAGCAGCTACAGCAATGAGCAGTTCTTC; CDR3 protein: CASSYSNEQFF
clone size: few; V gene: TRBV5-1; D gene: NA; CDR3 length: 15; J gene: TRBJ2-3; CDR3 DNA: TGCGCCAGCAGCTTGGTGGGTCAGGAGGTAGATACGCAGTATTTT; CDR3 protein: CASSLVGQEVDTQYF
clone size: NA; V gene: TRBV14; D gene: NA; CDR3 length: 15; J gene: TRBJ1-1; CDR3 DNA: TGTGCCAGCAGCCAAGCCGGGCGGCCGAACACTGAAGCTTTCTTT; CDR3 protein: CASSQAGRPNTEAFF
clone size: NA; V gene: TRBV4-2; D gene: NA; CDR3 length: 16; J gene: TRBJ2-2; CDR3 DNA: TGTGCCAGCAGCCACGATCAGGGTACGAACACCGGGGAGCTGTTTTTT; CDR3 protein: CASSHDQGTNTGELFF
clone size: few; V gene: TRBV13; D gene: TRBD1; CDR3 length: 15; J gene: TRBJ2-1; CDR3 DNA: TGTGCCAGCAGCTTGACAGGGGGCTACTACAATGAGCAGTTCTTC; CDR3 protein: CASSLTGGYYNEQFF
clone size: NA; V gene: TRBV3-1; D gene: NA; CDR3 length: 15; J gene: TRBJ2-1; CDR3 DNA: TGTGCCAGCAGCCACCGGGACTGGTACTACAATGAGCAGTTCTTC; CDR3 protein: CASSHRDWYYNEQFF
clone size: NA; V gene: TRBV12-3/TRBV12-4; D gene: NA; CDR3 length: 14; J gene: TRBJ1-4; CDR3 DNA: TGTGCCAGCAGCCCCCCACCCCTGGGTGAAAAACTGTTTTTT; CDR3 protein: CASSPPPLGEKLFF
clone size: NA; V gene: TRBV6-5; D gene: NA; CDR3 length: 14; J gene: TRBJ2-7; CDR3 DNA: TGTGCCAGCAGTCTACAGGAGAAGTCCTACGAGCAGTACTTC; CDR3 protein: CASSLQEKSYEQYF
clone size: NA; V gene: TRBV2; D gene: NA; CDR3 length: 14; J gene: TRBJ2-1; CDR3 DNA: TGTGCCAACACTGGGACGTCAGGGGAGAATGAGCAGTTCTTC; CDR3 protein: CANTGTSGENEQFF
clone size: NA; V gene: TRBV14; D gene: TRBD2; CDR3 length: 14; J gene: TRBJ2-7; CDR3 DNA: TGTGCCAGCAGCCAGCGGCTAGCGGGCTACGAGCAGTACTTC; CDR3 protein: CASSQRLAGYEQYF
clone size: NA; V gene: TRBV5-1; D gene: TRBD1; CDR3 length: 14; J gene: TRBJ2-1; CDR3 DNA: TGCGCCAGCAGCCAGGACAGGGGGGCGATCGAGCAGTTCTTC; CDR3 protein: CASSQDRGAIEQFF
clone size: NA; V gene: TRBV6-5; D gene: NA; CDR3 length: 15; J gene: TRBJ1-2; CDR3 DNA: TGTGCCAGCAGTTATTCCCCGACAAGGGAGGGAGGCTACACCTTC; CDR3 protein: CASSYSPTREGGYTF
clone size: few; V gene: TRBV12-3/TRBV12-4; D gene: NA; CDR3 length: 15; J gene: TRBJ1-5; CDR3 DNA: TGTGCCAGCAGTTTTGGTGTGCGGGGACAACAGCCCCAGCATTTT; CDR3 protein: CASSFGVRGQQPQHF
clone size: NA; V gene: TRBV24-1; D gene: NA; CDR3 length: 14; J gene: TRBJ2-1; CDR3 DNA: TGTGCCACCAGTGTGGACACCACATACAATGAGCAGTTCTTC; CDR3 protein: CATSVDTTYNEQFF
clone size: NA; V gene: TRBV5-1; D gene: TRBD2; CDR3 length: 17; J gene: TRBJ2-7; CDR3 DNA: TGCGCCAGCAGCTTGGGGACTAGCGGGGGCCCCACCTACGAGCAGTACTTC; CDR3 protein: CASSLGTSGGPTYEQYF
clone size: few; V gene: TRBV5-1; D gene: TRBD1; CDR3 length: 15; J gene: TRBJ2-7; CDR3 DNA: TGCGCCAGCAGCCTCCGGGACAGGGAGGTCTACGAGCAGTACTTC; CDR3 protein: CASSLRDREVYEQYF
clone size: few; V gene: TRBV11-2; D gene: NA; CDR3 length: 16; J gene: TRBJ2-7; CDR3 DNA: TGTGCCAGCAGCTTAGTTGCGTGGCAGGGAACCCACGAGCAGTACTTC; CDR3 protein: CASSLVAWQGTHEQYF
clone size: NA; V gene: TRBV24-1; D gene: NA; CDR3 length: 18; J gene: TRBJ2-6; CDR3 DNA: TGTGCCACCAGTGTGGGAGGCCCCGGGAAGCCTGGGGCCAACGTCCTGACTTTC; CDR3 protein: CATSVGGPGKPGANVLTF
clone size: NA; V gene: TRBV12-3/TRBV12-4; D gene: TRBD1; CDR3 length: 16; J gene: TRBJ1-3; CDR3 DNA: TGTGCCAGCAGTTTAGGGGACAGGGAACCTGGAAACACCATATATTTT; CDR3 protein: CASSLGDREPGNTIYF
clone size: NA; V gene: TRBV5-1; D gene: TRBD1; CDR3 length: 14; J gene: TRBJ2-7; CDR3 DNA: TGCGCCAGCAGCATAGACAGGGGGACCTACGAGCAGTACTTC; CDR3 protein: CASSIDRGTYEQYF
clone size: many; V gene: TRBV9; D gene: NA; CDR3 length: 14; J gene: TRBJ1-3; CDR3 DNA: TGTGCCAGCAGCGGTCGGACCAGGGGAAACACCATATATTTT; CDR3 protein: CASSGRTRGNTIYF
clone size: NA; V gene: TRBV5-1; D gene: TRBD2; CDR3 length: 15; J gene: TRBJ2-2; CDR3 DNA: TGCGCCAGCAGCCCTACTAGCGGGGGGCCCGGGGAGCTGTTTTTT; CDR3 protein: CASSPTSGGPGELFF
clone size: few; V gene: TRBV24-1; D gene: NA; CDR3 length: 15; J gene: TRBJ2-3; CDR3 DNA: TGTGCCACCAGTGACACGAGAGAAGTAGGAGATACGCAGTATTTT; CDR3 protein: CATSDTREVGDTQYF
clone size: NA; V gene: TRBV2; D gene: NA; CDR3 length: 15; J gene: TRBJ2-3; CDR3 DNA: TGTGCCAGCAGTGACGCCACCGGGTACACAGATACGCAGTATTTT; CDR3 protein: CASSDATGYTDTQYF
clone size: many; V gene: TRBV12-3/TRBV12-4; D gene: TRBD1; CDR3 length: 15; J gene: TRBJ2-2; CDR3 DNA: TGTGCCAGCATCCCGGGACAGCTGAACACCGGGGAGCTGTTTTTT; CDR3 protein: CASIPGQLNTGELFF
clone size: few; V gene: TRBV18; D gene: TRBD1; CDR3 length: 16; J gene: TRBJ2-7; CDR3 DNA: TGTGCCAGCTCAGATACAACCGGGACAGTCGGCAACGAGCAGTACTTC; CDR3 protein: CASSDTTGTVGNEQYF
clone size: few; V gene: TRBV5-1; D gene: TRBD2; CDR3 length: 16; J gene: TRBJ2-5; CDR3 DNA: TGCGCCAGCAGCTTGGGAGGGACTAGCGGGGGAGAGACCCAGTACTTC; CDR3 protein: CASSLGGTSGGETQYF
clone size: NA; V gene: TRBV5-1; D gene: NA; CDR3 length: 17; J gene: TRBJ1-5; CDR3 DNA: TGCGCCAGCAGCTTGGAGCCCAGGGTAAATAGCAATCAGCCCCAGCATTTT; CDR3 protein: CASSLEPRVNSNQPQHF
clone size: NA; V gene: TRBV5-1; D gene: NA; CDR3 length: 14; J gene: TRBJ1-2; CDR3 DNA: TGCGCCAGCAGCTTGGGGGACATAGGTTATGGCTACACCTTC; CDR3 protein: CASSLGDIGYGYTF
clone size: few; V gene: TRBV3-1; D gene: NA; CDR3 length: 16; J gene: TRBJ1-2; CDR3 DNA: TGTGCCAGCAGCCTAGGACAGCCTAGACCTAACTATGGCTACACCTTC; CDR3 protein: CASSLGQPRPNYGYTF
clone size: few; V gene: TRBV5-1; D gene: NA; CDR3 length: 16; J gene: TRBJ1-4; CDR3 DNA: TGCGCCAGCAGCTTCGGGGCCCGGCTGGATGACGAAAAACTGTTTTTT; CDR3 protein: CASSFGARLDDEKLFF
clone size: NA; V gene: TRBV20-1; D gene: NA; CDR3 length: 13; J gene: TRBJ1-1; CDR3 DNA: TGCAGTGCCCGAAAGACCGCGAACACTGAAGCTTTCTTT; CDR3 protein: CSARKTANTEAFF
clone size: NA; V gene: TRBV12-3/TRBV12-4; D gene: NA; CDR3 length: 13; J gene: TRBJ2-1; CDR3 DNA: TGTGCCAGCAGTTTAGCGACCGGGAATGAGCAGTTCTTC; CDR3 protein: CASSLATGNEQFF
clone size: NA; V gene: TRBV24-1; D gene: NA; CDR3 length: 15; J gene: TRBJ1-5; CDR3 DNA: TGTGCCACCAGTGACCCAGATAGGCCCAATCAGCCCCAGCATTTT; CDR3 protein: CATSDPDRPNQPQHF
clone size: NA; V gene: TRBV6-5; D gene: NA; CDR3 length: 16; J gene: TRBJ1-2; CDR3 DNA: TGTGCCAGCAGTTACTATTCGGACACCCGCATCTATGGCTACACCTTC; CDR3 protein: CASSYYSDTRIYGYTF